These 8 T cell receptor beta chains share one sample of origin, sequenced in a study of CD4 and CD8 cells across lung adenocarcinoma regions. TCRdb reprocessed the PCR reads via MiXCR and lists one record per CDR3 protein. Of 9,500 to 15,000 distinct CDR3 sequences in the sample, 40% to 55% were seen once. The sequenced material came from CD8+ T cells from the margin of a lung tumor. Receptors originate from a female donor with lung adenocarcinoma. The CD4 and CD8 labels of this study may be unreliable.

There are many counts of this clonotype. The rearrangement links TRBV27 to TRBJ2-1; tentatively, D is TRBD1 (5 bases). V lost 6 bases and J lost 0, with 9 bases in between. The CDR3 covers 14 residues. Germline V gene lookup returns CDR1 MNHEY and CDR2 SMNVEV (reference sequence). CDR3 residues: CASRTVYSYNEQFF. CDR3 in DNA: TGTGCCAGCAGGACAGTGTACTCCTACAATGAGCAGTTCTTC.

Many counts were recorded for this clonotype. V gene TRBV6-4 combines with J gene TRBJ1-4; no reliable D call. This CDR3 region has 13 residues. V was pared by 8 bases and J by 10 bases, with 17 bases between. The V gene's germline CDR1 is MRHNA and CDR2 SNTAGT. CDR3 coding DNA: TGTGCCAGCTCGAGTCAGGAGGGTCGAAAACTGTTTTTT. It specifies CASSSQEGRKLFF.

In this sample, this clonotype turned up many times. The rearrangement links TRBV7-2 to TRBJ2-2; 9 nucleotides agree with TRBD2. Germline loops: CDR1 SGHTA, CDR2 FQGNSA. V gave up 0 bases and J gave up 5 bases; unmatched junction bases: 1. The CDR3 has 15 amino acids. CDR3 sequence (DNA): TGTGCCAGCAGCTTAGCAGCGGGGGGTACCGGGGAGCTGTTTTTT. It specifies CASSLAAGGTGELFF.

The rearrangement joins TRBV11-2 to TRBJ1-2; D is possibly TRBD1 (5 bases). V was cut by 1 base and J by 8 bases, with 8 bases left in between. Germline V CDR1 and CDR2: SGHAT, FQNNGV. The CDR3 has 12 residues. The CDR3 DNA reads TGTGCCAGCAGCTTAGGCAGGGCGGGCTACACCTTC. Translation: CASSLGRAGYTF.

The V and J genes are TRBV20-1 and TRBJ2-1; a weak D match, TRBD2 (6 bases). V lost 6 bases and J lost 2, with 20 bases in between. Germline V gene data show CDR1 as DFQATT and CDR2 as SNEGSKA (reference sequence). The CDR3 extends over 16 amino acids. The CDR3 reads CSAEDSGTYPYNEQFF. The CDR3 bases are TGCAGTGCGGAGGACTCCGGGACTTACCCCTACAATGAGCAGTTCTTC.

This clonotype appeared a few times. A junction end diverges from the germline sequence, so it may reflect a read error. The chain combines TRBV30 with TRBJ2-5, with D possibly matching TRBD1 (6 bases). The CDR3 has 13 amino acids. Germline V CDR1 and CDR2: GTSNPN, SVGIG (reference sequence). The CDR3: CAHGGRGQGTQYF. Written as DNA, the CDR3 is TGTGCCCATGGCGGCAGGGGCCAAGGGACCCAGTACTTC. The full variable domain, its missing parts supplied by reference TRBV30 and TRBJ2-5, is SQTIHQWPATLVQPVGSPLSLECTVEGTSNPNLYWYRQAAGRGLQLLFYSVGIGQISSEVPQNLSASRPQDRQFILSSKKLLLSDSGFYLCAHGGRGQGTQYFGPGTRLLVL.

This chain joins TRBV12-3 or TRBV12-4 and TRBJ2-4; TRBD1 matches 11 bases. V lost 2 bases to trimming and J lost 13 bases; unmatched junction nucleotides: 7. CDR3 length: 14 amino acids. The CDR3 bases are TGTGCCAGCAGTTTATGGGACAGGGGGAATGAGCAGTACTTC. This codes for CASSLWDRGNEQYF.

As regards this clonotype: At one end the junction does not follow the germline gene, possibly because of a read error. This rearrangement joins TRBV6-1 to TRBJ2-3, with D possibly TRBD2 on 7 matching bases. The CDR3 is made up of 14 amino acids. Germline V gene sequence: CDR1 MNHNS, CDR2 SASEGT. The CDR3 region is CASSLQGGKDMQYF. CDR3 in DNA: TGTGCCAGCAGCCTACAGGGAGGGAAAGATATGCAGTATTTT.